These 19 T cell receptor beta chains originate from one sample sequenced in a study of blood T cell repertoires in COVID-19. Assay used: immunoSEQ multiplex PCR; TCRdb lists only in-frame clones, some missing. The sample has about 300,000 clones; more than 75% are singletons. Sequenced input: peripheral blood. The receptors were gathered from a man aged 65-85 years with acute or convalescent COVID-19.

V usage is TRBV5-1 and J usage is TRBJ1-2; TRBD1 is a possible D gene (6 bases). V lost 0 bases, J lost 3 bases, and 15 bases lay in between. The CDR3 contains 16 residues. Germline V gene sequence: CDR1 SGHRS, CDR2 YFSETQ. DNA for the CDR3: TGCGCCAGCAGCTTGGAAGGACAGATCCCCTACTATGGCTACACCTTC. Its protein is CASSLEGQIPYYGYTF.

This clone was seen a handful of times. This sequence joins TRBV9 and TRBJ1-5, with 8 bases aligning to TRBD1. Germline CDR1 SGDLS, CDR2 YYNGEE. The CDR3 is 14 amino acids. Trimming at V came to 4 bases and at J to 5 bases, leaving 5 bases not matched to a gene. Here the CDR3 DNA reads TGTGCCAGCAGCTTACAGGGGGGGGATCAGCCCCAGCATTTT. It codes for CASSLQGGDQPQHF. The variable domain in full, completed from reference TRBV9 and TRBJ1-5, reads DSGVTQTPKHLITATGQRVTLRCSPRSGDLSVYWYQQSLDQGLQFLIQYYNGEERAKGNILERFSAQQFPDLHSELNLSSLELGDSALYFCASSLQGGDQPQHFGDGTRLSIL.

V and J are TRBV5-6 and TRBJ1-2; the D gene is possibly TRBD1 (6 bases). The V end lost 4 bases, the J end lost 4 bases, and 20 bases lay between the germline ends. CDR1 SGHDT and CDR2 YYEEEE come from the germline V gene. The length of the CDR3 is 16 residues. This CDR3 is CASSPRRRGGPYGYTF. The CDR3 DNA sequence: TGTGCCAGCAGCCCGAGACGTAGGGGGGGGCCCTATGGCTACACCTTC.

The genes are TRBV25-1 and TRBJ2-1, with D perhaps matching TRBD2 (6 bases). The germline gives CDR1 MGHDK, CDR2 SYGVNS. The CDR3 runs to 15 residues. V lost 3 bases to trimming and J lost 8 bases, with 17 bases between them. This CDR3 reads CASSDPGRGFDEQFF. CDR3 nucleotide sequence: TGTGCCAGCAGTGACCCCGGACGGGGGTTTGATGAGCAGTTCTTC.

The chain recombines TRBV9 with TRBJ2-7; the D gene is possibly TRBD1 (8 bases). V was trimmed by 4 bases and J by 2 bases, leaving 16 bases between them. The CDR3 extends over 15 amino acids. The V gene's germline CDR1 is SGDLS and CDR2 YYNGEE. The CDR3 spells CASSPGGGGTYEQYF. The CDR3 DNA sequence: TGTGCCAGCAGCCCAGGGGGCGGGGGAACCTACGAGCAGTACTTC.

The chain recombines TRBV7-3 with TRBJ2-3, with TRBD2 identical over 9 bases. Germline V gene data show CDR1 as SGHTA and CDR2 as FQGTGA. The CDR3 totals 14 residues. The J segment lost 4 bases and the V segment lost 3 bases, leaving 2 bases of the junction unmatched. CDR3 protein: CASSFAGGPDTQYF. In nucleotides, the CDR3 is TGTGCCAGCAGCTTTGCGGGGGGGCCAGATACGCAGTATTTT.

The chain recombines TRBV7-8 with TRBJ1-1; no firm D call. The germline gives CDR1 SGHVS, CDR2 FQNEAQ. V lost 2 bases to trimming and J lost 0 bases, with 4 bases between them. This CDR3 has 13 amino acids. The chain's CDR3 is CASSLYMNTEAFF. In DNA, the CDR3 is TGTGCCAGCAGCTTATATATGAACACTGAAGCTTTCTTT.

This clone was counted a single time. The V call is TRBV29-1, the J call TRBJ2-3; D is unclear. Germline values: CDR1 SQVTM, CDR2 ANQGSEA. The CDR3 length is 14 residues. Trimming took 3 bases from V and 2 from J, leaving 12 bases between them. The CDR3 DNA reads as TGCAGCGTTGAGCGGTTGGTGAACACAGATACGCAGTATTTT. Translation: CSVERLVNTDTQYF.

V is TRBV12-3 or TRBV12-4 and J is TRBJ1-3; 9 bases are shared with TRBD1. Germline trimming cut 6 bases from V and 4 bases from J; bases unmatched to any gene: 1. CDR3 length equals 13 residues. The CDR3 DNA reads as TGTGCCAGCAGGGGGACAGGGGGAAACACCATATATTTT. It specifies CASRGTGGNTIYF.

This clone was picked up a small number of times. J is TRBJ2-3 and V is TRBV7-8, with 9 bases identical to TRBD2. V lost 2 bases, J lost 1 base, and 4 bases stayed unmatched. The CDR3 totals 16 residues. The V gene's germline CDR1 is SGHVS and CDR2 FQNEAQ. As DNA, the CDR3 is TGTGCCAGCAGCTTAATATCTAGCGGGGGCACAGATACGCAGTATTTT. It translates to CASSLISSGGTDTQYF. The variable domain in full, completed from reference TRBV7-8 and TRBJ2-3, reads GAGVSQSPRYKVAKRGQDVALRCDPISGHVSLFWYQQALGQGPEFLTYFQNEAQLDKSGLPSDRFFAERPEGSVSTLKIQRTQQEDSAVYLCASSLISSGGTDTQYFGPGTRLTVL.

The CDR3 protein is CASSFGQGGSGYTF. CDR3 DNA sequence: TGTGCCAGCAGCTTTGGCCAGGGGGGCTCTGGCTACACCTTC. The chain is built from TRBV5-6 and TRBJ1-2; 7 nucleotides agree with TRBD1. This CDR3 spans 14 amino acids. V dropped 2 bases and J dropped 7; count of bases not matched to a gene: 8. Germline V lookup: CDR1 SGHDT, CDR2 YYEEEE.

This clone has more than one count but fewer than ten. The V call is TRBV2, the J call TRBJ2-3; TRBD1 aligns across 10 bases. The CDR3 has 14 amino acids. Per the germline V gene, CDR1 is SNHLY and CDR2 is FYNNEI. The V and J ends lost 9 bases and 3 bases, in that order; junction bases with no gene match: 6. The CDR3: CASSRDRGTDTQYF. The CDR3 DNA reads as TGTGCCAGTTCCCGGGACAGGGGAACAGATACGCAGTATTTT. Based on the CDR3 plus reference TRBV2 and TRBJ2-3, the full variable domain is EPEVTQTPSHQVTQMGQEVILRCVPISNHLYFYWYRQILGQKVEFLVSFYNNEISEKSEIFDDQFSVERPDGSNFTLKIRSTKLEDSAMYFCASSRDRGTDTQYFGPGTRLTVL.

This clone came up a few times. The chain carries TRBV11-2 and TRBJ2-1; 9 bases are a match to TRBD2. The CDR3 sequence is 15 residues long. Germline CDR1 is SGHAT and CDR2 is FQNNGV. V trimming: 1 base; J trimming: 8 bases; junction bases outside the gene matches: 6. The CDR3 coding sequence is TGTGCCAGCAGCTTAGTTAGCGGGAGTTTTTATGAGCAGTTCTTC. Its protein is CASSLVSGSFYEQFF.

This chain joins TRBV7-2 and TRBJ2-1; weak D call: TRBD1 (5 bases). Germline loops: CDR1 SGHTA, CDR2 FQGNSA. The V end was cut by 1 base, the J end by 4 bases, with 11 bases between. CDR3 length: 15 amino acids. CDR3 amino acids: CASSLDQGGYNEQFF. CDR3 nucleotides: TGTGCCAGCAGCTTAGATCAGGGCGGATACAATGAGCAGTTCTTC. The complete variable domain, with remaining parts taken from reference TRBV7-2 and TRBJ2-1, reads GAGVSQSPSNKVTEKGKDVELRCDPISGHTALYWYRQSLGQGLEFLIYFQGNSAPDKSGLPSDRFSAERTGGSVSTLTIQRTQQEDSAVYLCASSLDQGGYNEQFFGPGTRLTVL.

This chain joins TRBV7-7 and TRBJ2-7; the match to TRBD1 covers 11 bases. The CDR3 is 14 residues long. Losses at the gene ends were 5 bases for V and 2 bases for J; bases not matched to a gene: 2. Germline loops: CDR1 SSHAT, CDR2 FNYEAQ (reference sequence). CDR3 amino acids: CASSPGQGAYEQYF. The DNA of the CDR3 is TGTGCCAGCAGCCCGGGACAGGGGGCCTACGAGCAGTACTTC.

This clone was observed a single time. For the CDR3, the DNA is TGTGCCAGCAGCCTCGACAGGGTCAAAGATACGCAGTATTTT. This sequence encodes CASSLDRVKDTQYF. This chain uses TRBV7-2 with TRBJ2-3, with TRBD1 matching 7 bases. The CDR3 is 14 residues long. The V gene's germline CDR1 is SGHTA and CDR2 FQGNSA. The trim removed 5 bases at V and 5 bases at J, leaving 7 bases unmatched.

V gene TRBV9 combines with J gene TRBJ1-2, with 11 bases fitting TRBD1. V lost 4 bases and J lost 6; bases outside the gene matches: 8. Germline assignment: CDR1 SGDLS and CDR2 YYNGEE. The CDR3 consists of 15 residues. The CDR3 reads CASSTRTGGLDGYTF. The CDR3 nucleotides are TGTGCCAGCAGCACCCGGACAGGGGGCTTGGATGGCTACACCTTC.

The chain couples TRBV28 to TRBJ2-1; 7 bases agree with TRBD1. CDR3 length equals 11 residues. From germline, CDR1 is MDHEN and CDR2 SYDVKM. With V trimmed by 4 bases and J by 15 bases, 6 bases remained unmatched. The chain's CDR3 is CASSSPGGRFF. In DNA form, the CDR3 reads TGTGCCAGCAGTTCCCCAGGGGGACGGTTCTTC.

V gene TRBV7-2 combines with J gene TRBJ1-6; 11 bases are a match to TRBD1. Germline CDR1 reads SGHTA; CDR2 reads FQGNSA. The CDR3 covers 15 residues. The V and J ends lost 3 bases and 7 bases, in that order; junction bases with no gene match: 2. This CDR3 reads CASSFGTGGNSPLHF. CDR3 coding DNA: TGTGCCAGCAGCTTCGGGACAGGGGGAAATTCACCCCTCCACTTT.